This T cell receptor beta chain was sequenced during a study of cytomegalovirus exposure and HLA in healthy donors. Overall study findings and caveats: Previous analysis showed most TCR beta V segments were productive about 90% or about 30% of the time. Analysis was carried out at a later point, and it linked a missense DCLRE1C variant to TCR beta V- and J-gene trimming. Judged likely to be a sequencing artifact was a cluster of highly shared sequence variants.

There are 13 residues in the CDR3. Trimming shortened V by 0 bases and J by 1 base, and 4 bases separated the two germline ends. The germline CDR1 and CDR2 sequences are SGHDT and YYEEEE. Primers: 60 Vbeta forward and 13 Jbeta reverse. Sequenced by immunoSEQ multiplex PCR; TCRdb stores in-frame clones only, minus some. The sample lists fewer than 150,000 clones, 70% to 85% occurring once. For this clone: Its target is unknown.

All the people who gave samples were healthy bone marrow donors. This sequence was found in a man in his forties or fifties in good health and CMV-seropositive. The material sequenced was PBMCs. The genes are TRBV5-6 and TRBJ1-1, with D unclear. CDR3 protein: CASSLAGNTEAFF. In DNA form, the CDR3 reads TGTGCCAGCAGCTTGGCAGGGAACACTGAAGCTTTCTTT.